A single sample gave rise to the 23 T cell receptor beta chains below, sequenced in a study of cytomegalovirus exposure and HLA in healthy donors (dated by TCRdb to 2015 to 2018). The library relied on the immunoSEQ multiplex PCR assay. In its TCRdb copy, this immuneACCESS table keeps in-frame sequences only and misses some clones. Where compared with another copy, unresolved V genes explain less than half of these, and the others have no known cause. For this sample the table gives under 400,000 clones, of which 86% were detected only once. The ten most abundant clones make up 0.83% of the sample. Sequencing input: PBMCs. The receptors derive from a woman aged 18-35 years in good health and CMV-seronegative.

V gene TRBV5-1 combines with J gene TRBJ1-5; maybe TRBD1 (5 bases). Looked up from germline, CDR1 is SGHRS and CDR2 is YFSETQ. The CDR3 spans 14 residues. V was trimmed by 1 base and J by 4 bases, leaving 9 bases between them. CDR3 DNA: TGCGCCAGCAGCTTGACAGGACCAAATCAGCCCCAGCATTTT. It codes for CASSLTGPNQPQHF.

The CDR3 loop is CASKFGGGYNEQFF. The CDR3 nucleotides read TGTGCCAGCAAGTTCGGCGGGGGTTACAATGAGCAGTTCTTC. The chain has TRBV28 and TRBJ2-1; 7 bases align to TRBD2. The germline V gene encodes CDR1 MDHEN and CDR2 SYDVKM. With V trimmed by 7 bases and J by 4 bases, 7 bases remained unmatched. The CDR3 extends over 14 amino acids.

Here the CDR3 reads CASSDSGDTDTQYF. CDR3 DNA: TGTGCCAGCAGTGACTCAGGGGACACAGATACGCAGTATTTT. The chain joins TRBV6-4 to TRBJ2-3; TRBD1 is a possible D gene (5 bases). V lost 0 bases and J lost 2, with 6 bases in between. This CDR3 has 14 amino acids. Per the germline V gene, CDR1 is MRHNA and CDR2 is SNTAGT.

This clone showed up just a few times. The chain links TRBV27 to TRBJ1-5; 9 bases map to TRBD1. V lost 8 bases, J lost 7 bases, and 9 bases stayed unmatched. The CDR3 loop spans 14 amino acids. Germline lookup yields CDR1 MNHEY and CDR2 SMNVEV (reference sequence). CDR3 amino acids: CASANRGPGQPQHF. The CDR3 DNA follows: TGTGCCAGCGCGAACAGGGGGCCAGGACAGCCCCAGCATTTT.

The chain has TRBV9 and TRBJ2-1; 10 positions match TRBD1. This CDR3 is built from 18 residues. Trimming cost V 4 bases and J 2 bases; bases outside gene matches: 12. Germline V gene sequence: CDR1 SGDLS, CDR2 YYNGEE. Here the CDR3 reads CASSPPPSGTGAYNEQFF. The CDR3 DNA reads as TGTGCCAGCAGCCCACCCCCTTCCGGGACAGGGGCCTACAATGAGCAGTTCTTC.

The chain carries TRBV2 and TRBJ1-5; no reliable D call. Per the germline V gene, CDR1 is SNHLY and CDR2 is FYNNEI. The CDR3 covers 14 residues. Deletions cut 1 base from V and 2 bases from J, with 6 bases between. CDR3 protein: CASSEDGGNQPQHF. DNA for the CDR3: TGTGCCAGCAGTGAAGATGGAGGCAATCAGCCCCAGCATTTT.

This clone has just a few counts. V is TRBV4-1 and J is TRBJ2-7; D is perhaps TRBD1 (6 bases). The V end was cut by 4 bases, the J end by 0 bases, with 13 bases between. The germline CDR1 and CDR2 sequences are MGHRA and YSYEKL. The CDR3 sequence is 15 residues long. The CDR3 sequence: CASSLEQGGSYEQYF. Written as DNA, the CDR3 is TGCGCCAGCAGCCTGGAACAGGGTGGCTCCTACGAGCAGTACTTC.

The chain links TRBV19 to TRBJ2-1; TRBD2 matches 11 bases. After removal of 1 base from V and 4 bases from J, the junction contained 6 bases not matched to a gene. CDR1 LNHDA and CDR2 SQIVND come from the germline V gene (reference sequence). The CDR3 is 17 amino acids. Written as DNA, the CDR3 is TGTGCCAGTAGTATAGGTAGCGGGAGGGCCTCTTACAATGAGCAGTTCTTC. It codes for CASSIGSGRASYNEQFF. The whole variable domain, filled in from reference TRBV19 and TRBJ2-1, reads DGGITQSPKYLFRKEGQNVTLSCEQNLNHDAMYWYRQDPGQGLRLIYYSQIVNDFQKGDIAEGYSVSREKKESFPLTVTSAQKNPTAFYLCASSIGSGRASYNEQFFGPGTRLTVL.

The V gene is TRBV18, the J gene TRBJ1-5, with D perhaps TRBD1 (5 bases). Trimming left V 2 bases short and J 1 base short, with 9 bases between. This CDR3 is built from 15 residues. Germline V gives CDR1 KGHSH, CDR2 LQKENI. The CDR3, as DNA: TGTGCCAGCTCACCAGACAGTCTAAGCAATCAGCCCCAGCATTTT. Residues: CASSPDSLSNQPQHF.

The chain is built from TRBV6-1 and TRBJ2-6; tentative D call: TRBD1 (5 bases). The CDR3 extends over 16 amino acids. V was trimmed by 2 bases and J by 1 base, leaving 9 bases between them. The germline V gene encodes CDR1 MNHNS and CDR2 SASEGT. Here the CDR3 reads CASSEQGRSGANVLTF. In DNA form, the CDR3 reads TGTGCCAGCAGTGAACAGGGTCGATCTGGGGCCAACGTCCTGACTTTC.

This chain connects TRBV19 to TRBJ1-5; 7 bases map to TRBD1. CDR3 length equals 14 residues. Germline CDR1 LNHDA, CDR2 SQIVND (reference sequence). V shed 3 bases and J 3 bases; nucleotides not matched to a gene: 2. The CDR3 region is CASSMGQSNQPQHF. As DNA, the CDR3 is TGTGCCAGTAGTATGGGACAGTCCAATCAGCCCCAGCATTTT.

The chain recombines TRBV6-6 with TRBJ2-3; TRBD2 agrees at 11 bases. V lost 4 bases, J lost 3 bases, and 3 bases stayed unmatched. The CDR3 runs 15 residues. Per germline, CDR1 MNHNY and CDR2 SVGAGI (reference sequence). For the CDR3, the DNA is TGTGCCAGCAGTTCCTCTAGCGGGAGGACAGATACGCAGTATTTT. It specifies CASSSSSGRTDTQYF.

This rearrangement joins TRBV4-2 to TRBJ1-2, with 9 bases fitting TRBD1. J gave up 11 bases and V 4 bases, and 2 bases lay outside the gene matches. CDR1 is LGHNA and CDR2 is YNFKEQ in the germline V gene. The CDR3 loop spans 11 amino acids. CDR3 nucleotides: TGTGCCAGCAGCCTTGGGACAGGGTACACCTTC. It specifies CASSLGTGYTF.

The chain joins TRBV7-6 to TRBJ1-5; D might be TRBD1 (6 bases). This CDR3 contains 15 residues. CDR1 and CDR2 (germline): SGHVS, FNYEAQ. V was pared by 3 bases and J by 1 base, with 10 bases between. The CDR3 sequence is CASSLGALSNQPQHF. For the CDR3, the DNA is TGTGCCAGCAGCTTGGGGGCCCTAAGCAATCAGCCCCAGCATTTT.

This chain joins TRBV4-1 and TRBJ1-5, with 12 bases matching TRBD1. The CDR3 covers 15 residues. With V trimmed by 0 bases and J by 11 bases, 5 bases remained unmatched. Germline-derived CDR1 and CDR2 are MGHRA and YSYEKL. In DNA, the CDR3 is TGCGCCAGCAGCCAAGATGGGACAGGGGGCCCTACCCAGCATTTT. Its translation is CASSQDGTGGPTQHF.

This chain uses TRBV4-1 with TRBJ2-5; TRBD1 aligns across 7 bases. The trim removed 1 base at V and 2 bases at J, leaving 4 bases unmatched. Per the germline V gene, CDR1 is MGHRA and CDR2 is YSYEKL. The length of the CDR3 is 15 residues. The CDR3 DNA follows: TGCGCCAGCAGCCAAGGACCGGGACAGCAAGAGACCCAGTACTTC. It translates to CASSQGPGQQETQYF.

The chain couples TRBV18 to TRBJ1-1; D gene ambiguous. The CDR3 is 15 residues long. V lost 4 bases, J lost 2 bases, and 14 bases lay in between. CDR1 is KGHSH and CDR2 is LQKENI in the germline V gene. CDR3: CASSLPSEGNTEAFF. The CDR3 coding sequence is TGTGCCAGCTCACTCCCTTCGGAGGGCAACACTGAAGCTTTCTTT.

CDR3 coding DNA: TGTGCCAGCAGTTACTCCTTTGGCCCGGAGCAGTACTTC. Translated: CASSYSFGPEQYF. The chain uses TRBV6-6 and TRBJ2-7; D is unclear. The CDR3 runs 13 residues. Germline V lookup: CDR1 MNHNY, CDR2 SVGAGI (reference sequence). V shed 0 bases and J shed 7 bases, with 10 bases lying between them.

The rearrangement joins TRBV6-5 to TRBJ1-1; the D gene is possibly TRBD1 (6 bases). V was shortened by 4 bases and J by 3 bases, with 15 bases between the two germline ends. Germline values: CDR1 MNHEY, CDR2 SVGAGI. The CDR3 spans 15 residues. The CDR3 region has the DNA TGTGCCAGCAGTTCTCTAACAGGGATCGACACTGAAGCTTTCTTT. It encodes CASSSLTGIDTEAFF.

This sequence joins TRBV11-2 and TRBJ2-7, with 10 bases aligning to TRBD1. The V and J ends lost 5 bases and 4 bases, in that order; junction bases with no gene match: 8. Looked up from germline, CDR1 is SGHAT and CDR2 is FQNNGV. The CDR3 is made up of 15 amino acids. The CDR3 loop reads CASSPGTGAEYEQYF. In DNA, the CDR3 is TGTGCCAGCAGCCCCGGGACAGGGGCTGAGTACGAGCAGTACTTC.

The V call is TRBV28, the J call TRBJ1-5; possibly TRBD1 for D (6 bases). The germline V and J ends were trimmed by 7 bases and 6 bases, with 19 bases remaining between them. Germline values: CDR1 MDHEN, CDR2 SYDVKM. There are 15 residues in the CDR3. The DNA for the CDR3 is TGTGCCAGCACAAGTAGTAGGCAGGGGTTTCAGCCCCAGCATTTT. The encoded protein is CASTSSRQGFQPQHF.

This chain joins TRBV5-4 and TRBJ2-7; D might be TRBD1 (6 bases). CDR1 and CDR2 (germline): SGHNT, YYREEE (reference sequence). V lost 4 bases to trimming and J lost 2 bases, with 10 bases between them. The CDR3 is 13 amino acids. In DNA form, the CDR3 reads TGTGCCAGCAGCCAACAGGGTACCTACGAGCAGTACTTC. Translating it yields CASSQQGTYEQYF.

The V and J genes are TRBV28 and TRBJ1-2, with a possible D match to TRBD1 (5 bases). The CDR3 totals 15 residues. Germline loops: CDR1 MDHEN, CDR2 SYDVKM. V was shortened by 4 bases and J by 4 bases, with 16 bases between the two germline ends. The CDR3 here is CASSSGGGVGYGYTF. DNA of the CDR3: TGTGCCAGCAGTTCCGGGGGGGGTGTCGGCTATGGCTACACCTTC.